This TCR beta chain originates from a study of blood T cell repertoires in COVID-19. Study-wide context: COVID-19 samples from acute and convalescent phases originated in the United States, Italy and Spain.

Trimming took 1 base from V and 3 from J, leaving 21 bases between them. Germline values: CDR1 SEHNR, CDR2 FQNEAQ (reference sequence). The CDR3 totals 18 residues. The assay was immunoSEQ multiplex PCR, and TCRdb's table has in-frame clones only and misses some. The data show a few hundred thousand clones, approximately 91% seen once. This clonotype originated in a human donor in a cohort exposed to, infected with or recovered from COVID-19 (not recorded which). The donor label of this sample is uncertain. This chain joins TRBV7-9 and TRBJ1-1; TRBD1 is a possible D gene (6 bases). Sample: PBMCs or T cells enriched from blood (not recorded which). DNA for the CDR3: TGTGCCAGCAGCTTAGGTTCTTCAGGGGTCGCTCGCGACACTGAAGCTTTCTTT. Translated, it gives CASSLGSSGVARDTEAFF.